This T cell receptor beta chain was retrieved from a study of blood T cells in healthy people across ages (dated by TCRdb to the mid-2010s). Study-wide context: In model experiments, template switching captured about one uniquely barcoded TCR beta cDNA molecule for every two T cells. The study measured age-related changes in TCR beta repertoire diversity using deep sequencing normalized with unique cDNA molecular identifiers. The donors were divided into four age groups: young (average 16 years), middle-aged (about 40), aged (approximately 62) and long-lived (about 80). To avoid experimental bias, donors of different ages were randomly spread across the sequencing lanes. Two additional independent replicas of 1 million unique cDNA reads from the same blood draw were analyzed for two donors (one aged 18 to 30 and one aged 80 or older). On the study overall, not on this receptor specifically: The CMV infection status of donors was not known, potentially confounding age-related changes in expanded clonotypes. Observed TCR beta diversity per million T cells fell roughly linearly with age, and a significant reduction was already apparent by age approximately 40. Because profiling used bulk unsorted PBMCs, naive and antigen-experienced compartments could not be compared conclusively. Total diversity estimates from one million sequenced T cells were considered lower bounds and underestimates. There was a strong correlation between observed TCR beta diversity and the percentage of naive T cells measured by flow cytometry. Compared with the aged group, the long-lived group had more naive CD4+ T cells, fewer expanded clones and increased TCR diversity, suggesting age selection.

Donors were under 40 systemically healthy Caucasian individuals from Russia aged roughly 6 to 90 years. Approximately 10 milliliters of peripheral blood were collected from each donor into EDTA-treated Vacutainer tubes. Ficoll-Paque density-gradient centrifugation was used to isolate PBMCs, with at least 7 million per sample. Trizol reagent was used to extract total RNA from PBMCs, with at least 5.5 micrograms per sample. For every donor, flow cytometry on a PBMC aliquot measured the percentage of naive CD45RAhigh/CD27high T cells. The CDR3 runs 14 residues from the cysteine to the phenylalanine. The retained sequence is limited to the CDR3, 42 bases, with the frame set at the first base. Germline trimming: 7 bases from V, 7 bases from J; junction bases outside gene matches: 9. Looking up the germline V gene yields CDR1 SQVTM and CDR2 ANQGSEA. This clonotype was found many times. This clone's antigen is unknown. The record has no base qualities; no much larger clone is one base away.

Library preparation was by 5' RACE. TCRdb records Illumina HiSeq 2500 as the sequencer. A second PCR of roughly 6 to 12 cycles was run with a J-beta primer mix and a sample-barcoded 5' primer. A template-switch 5' adaptor carrying 12 random nucleotides introduced a unique molecular identifier onto each TCR beta cDNA molecule. At least 2.5 million CDR3-containing paired-end reads were obtained from each sample. First-strand cDNA was synthesized from all RNA with the Mint cDNA synthesis kit, primed by a TRBC-specific oligonucleotide. After uracil-DNA glycosylase treatment, a first 18-cycle PCR used universal primers M1SS and BC2_uni_R on all cDNA. As for how the authors treated the data: For normalization, 1 million high-quality reads were randomly selected from each sample, with every read carrying a distinct molecular identifier. Instead of being binned into consensus sequences, reads with shared molecular identifiers were discarded. MiTCR, with a Q25 quality threshold and the strictest error-elimination algorithm, was used for CDR3 identification, clonotype clustering and error correction. Lower-bound total TCR beta diversity was estimated with a nonparametric unseen species model using Euler transformation. TCRdb reran the public reads through fastp at Q25 and MiXCR, keeping productive beta chains. CDR3 protein sequences are deduplicated, and each keeps its most common genes and DNA. These V and J calls derive from TCRdb rather than the authors' analysis. The sample data list about 810,000 distinct CDR3 sequences, and under 40% of these were observed just once. 10% to 15% of the sample rests with the top ten.

Material: blood. The V and J segments used are TRBV29-1 and TRBJ2-1; 11 central nucleotides agree with TRBD2. This sequence was found in a man aged 18-30 years in good health. The CDR3 reads as follows: CSGILAGGNNEQFF. The DNA sequence reads TGCAGCGGGATTCTAGCGGGGGGCAATAATGAGCAGTTCTTC.